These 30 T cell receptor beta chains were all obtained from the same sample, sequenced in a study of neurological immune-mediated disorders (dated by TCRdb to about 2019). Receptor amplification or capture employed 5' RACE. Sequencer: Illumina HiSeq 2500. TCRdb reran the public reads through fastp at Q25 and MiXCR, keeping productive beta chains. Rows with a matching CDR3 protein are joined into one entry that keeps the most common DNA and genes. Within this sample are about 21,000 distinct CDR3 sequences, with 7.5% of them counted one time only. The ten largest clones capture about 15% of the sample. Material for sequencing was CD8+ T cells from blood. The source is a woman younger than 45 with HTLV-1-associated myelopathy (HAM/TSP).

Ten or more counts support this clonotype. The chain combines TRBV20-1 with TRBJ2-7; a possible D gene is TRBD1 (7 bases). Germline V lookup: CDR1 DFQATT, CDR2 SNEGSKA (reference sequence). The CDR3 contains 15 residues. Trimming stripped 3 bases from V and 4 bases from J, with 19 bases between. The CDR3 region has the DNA TGCAGTGCTAGGGAGGAGGGGGCCGAGCCTTACGAGCAGTACTTC. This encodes CSAREEGAEPYEQYF.

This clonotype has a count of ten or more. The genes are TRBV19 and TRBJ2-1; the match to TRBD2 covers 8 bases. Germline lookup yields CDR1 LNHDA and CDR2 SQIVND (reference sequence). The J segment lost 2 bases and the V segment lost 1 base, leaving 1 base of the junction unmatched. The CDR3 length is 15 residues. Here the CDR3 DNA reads TGTGCCAGTAGTATAGCGGGGGGGACCTACAATGAGCAGTTCTTC. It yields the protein CASSIAGGTYNEQFF. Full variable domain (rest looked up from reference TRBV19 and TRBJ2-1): DGGITQSPKYLFRKEGQNVTLSCEQNLNHDAMYWYRQDPGQGLRLIYYSQIVNDFQKGDIAEGYSVSREKKESFPLTVTSAQKNPTAFYLCASSIAGGTYNEQFFGPGTRLTVL.

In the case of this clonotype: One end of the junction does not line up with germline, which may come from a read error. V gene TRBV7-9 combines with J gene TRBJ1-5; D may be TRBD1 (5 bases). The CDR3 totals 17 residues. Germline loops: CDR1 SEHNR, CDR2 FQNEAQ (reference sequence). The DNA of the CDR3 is TGTGCCAGCAGCTCGGGCCCCGAAGGGGCCTTCAATAAGCCCCAGCATTTT. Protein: CASSSGPEGAFNKPQHF.

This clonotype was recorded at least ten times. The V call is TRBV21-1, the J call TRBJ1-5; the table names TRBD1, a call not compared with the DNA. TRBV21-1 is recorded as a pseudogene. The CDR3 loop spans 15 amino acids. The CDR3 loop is CASSKNGAGGQPQHF. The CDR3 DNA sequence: TGTGCCAGCAGCAAAAACGGGGCGGGCGGTCAGCCCCAGCATTTT.

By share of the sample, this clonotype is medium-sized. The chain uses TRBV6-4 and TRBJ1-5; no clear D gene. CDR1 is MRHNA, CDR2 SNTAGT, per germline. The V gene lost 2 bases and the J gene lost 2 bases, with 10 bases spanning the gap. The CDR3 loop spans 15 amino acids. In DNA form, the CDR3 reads TGTGCCAGCAGTGACGGGCAGGATGGCAATCAGCCCCAGCATTTT. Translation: CASSDGQDGNQPQHF.

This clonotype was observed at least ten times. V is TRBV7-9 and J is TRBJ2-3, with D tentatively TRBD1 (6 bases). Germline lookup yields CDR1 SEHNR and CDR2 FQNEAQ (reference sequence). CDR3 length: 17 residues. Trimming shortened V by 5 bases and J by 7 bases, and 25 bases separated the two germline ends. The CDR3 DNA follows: TGTGCCAGCAGCAGTTCACGAGGGGGTATCGACAGAAATACGCAGTATTTT. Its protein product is CASSSSRGGIDRNTQYF.

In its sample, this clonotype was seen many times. Here the CDR3 reads CASSQLAGVNEQFF. In DNA, the CDR3 is TGTGCCAGCAGCCAACTAGCGGGGGTTAATGAGCAGTTCTTC. This chain uses TRBV6-4 with TRBJ2-1; 11 bases match TRBD2. This CDR3 spans 14 amino acids. The V gene end was trimmed by 6 bases and the J gene end by 7 bases; junction bases not matched to a gene: 5. Per germline, CDR1 MRHNA and CDR2 SNTAGT.

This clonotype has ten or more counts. CDR3 sequence (DNA): TGCAGCGTTGTCTCGGACGCGGGGCTGTACGAGCAGTACTTC. This encodes CSVVSDAGLYEQYF. V gene TRBV29-1 combines with J gene TRBJ2-7; TRBD2 might be the D (6 bases). This CDR3 contains 14 residues. Germline V CDR1 and CDR2: SQVTM, ANQGSEA. V shed 4 bases and J shed 4 bases, with 17 bases lying between them.

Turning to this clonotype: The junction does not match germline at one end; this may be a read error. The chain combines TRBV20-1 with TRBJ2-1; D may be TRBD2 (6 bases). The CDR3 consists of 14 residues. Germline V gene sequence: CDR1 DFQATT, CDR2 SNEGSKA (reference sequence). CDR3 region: CSATGGSSYNEQLF. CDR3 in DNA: TGCAGTGCTACCGGGGGTAGCTCCTACAATGAGCAGTTATTC.

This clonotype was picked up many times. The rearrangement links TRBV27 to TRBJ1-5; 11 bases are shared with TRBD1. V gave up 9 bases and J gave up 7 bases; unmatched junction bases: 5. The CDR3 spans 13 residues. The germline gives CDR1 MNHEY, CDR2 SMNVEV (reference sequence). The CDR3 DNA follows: TGTGCCAGTGGGACAGGGGGGCGACAGCCCCAGCATTTT. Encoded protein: CASGTGGRQPQHF.

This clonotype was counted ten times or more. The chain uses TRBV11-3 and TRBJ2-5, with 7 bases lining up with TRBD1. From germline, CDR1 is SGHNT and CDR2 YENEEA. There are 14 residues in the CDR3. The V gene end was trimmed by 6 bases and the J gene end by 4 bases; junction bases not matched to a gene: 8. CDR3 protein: CASSPTGQRETQYF. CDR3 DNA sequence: TGTGCCAGCAGTCCGACGGGACAGAGAGAGACCCAGTACTTC.

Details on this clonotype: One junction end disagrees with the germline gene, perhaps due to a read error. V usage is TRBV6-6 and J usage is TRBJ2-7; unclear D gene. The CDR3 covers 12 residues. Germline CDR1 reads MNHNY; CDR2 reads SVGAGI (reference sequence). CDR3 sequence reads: CTSSYTSYEQYF. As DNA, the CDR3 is TGTACCAGCAGTTACACCTCCTACGAGCAGTACTTC.

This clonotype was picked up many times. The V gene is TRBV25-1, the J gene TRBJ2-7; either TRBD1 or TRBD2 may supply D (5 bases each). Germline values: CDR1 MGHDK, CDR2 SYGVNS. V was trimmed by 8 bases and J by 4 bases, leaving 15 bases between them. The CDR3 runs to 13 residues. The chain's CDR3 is CASLSWDGYEQYF. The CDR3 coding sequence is TGTGCCAGCCTCTCATGGGACGGATACGAGCAGTACTTC.

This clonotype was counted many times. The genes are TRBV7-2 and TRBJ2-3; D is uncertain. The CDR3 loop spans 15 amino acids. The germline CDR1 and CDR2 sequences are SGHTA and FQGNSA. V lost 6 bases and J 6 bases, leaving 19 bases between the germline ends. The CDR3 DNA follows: TGTGCCAGCAGTCCTAGATTAATAGCCTCGGATACGCAGTATTTT. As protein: CASSPRLIASDTQYF.

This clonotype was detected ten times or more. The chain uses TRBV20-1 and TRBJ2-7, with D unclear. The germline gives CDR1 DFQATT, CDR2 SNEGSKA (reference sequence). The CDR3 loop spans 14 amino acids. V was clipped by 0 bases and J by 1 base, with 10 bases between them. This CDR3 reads CSARDLNSSYEQYF. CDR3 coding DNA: TGCAGTGCTAGAGATTTGAATTCTTCCTACGAGCAGTACTTC.

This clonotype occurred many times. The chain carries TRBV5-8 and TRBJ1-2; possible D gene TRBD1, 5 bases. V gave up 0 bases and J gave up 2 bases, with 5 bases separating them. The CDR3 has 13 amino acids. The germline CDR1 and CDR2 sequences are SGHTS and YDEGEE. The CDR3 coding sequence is TGTGCCAGCAGCTTGGGGGGGAACTATGGCTACACCTTC. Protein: CASSLGGNYGYTF.

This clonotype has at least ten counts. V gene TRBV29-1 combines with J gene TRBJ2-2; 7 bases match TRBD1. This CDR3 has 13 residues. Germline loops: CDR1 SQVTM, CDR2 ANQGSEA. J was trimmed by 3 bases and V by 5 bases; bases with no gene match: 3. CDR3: CSVWDRYTGELFF. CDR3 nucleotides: TGCAGCGTTTGGGACAGATACACCGGGGAGCTGTTTTTT.

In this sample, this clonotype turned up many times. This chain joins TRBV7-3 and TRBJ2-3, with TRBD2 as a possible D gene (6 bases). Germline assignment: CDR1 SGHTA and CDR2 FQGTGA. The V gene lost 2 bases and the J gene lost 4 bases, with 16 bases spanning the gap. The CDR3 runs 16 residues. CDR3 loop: CASSLGGGGASDTQYF. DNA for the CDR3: TGTGCCAGCAGCTTAGGTGGCGGAGGGGCTTCAGATACGCAGTATTTT.

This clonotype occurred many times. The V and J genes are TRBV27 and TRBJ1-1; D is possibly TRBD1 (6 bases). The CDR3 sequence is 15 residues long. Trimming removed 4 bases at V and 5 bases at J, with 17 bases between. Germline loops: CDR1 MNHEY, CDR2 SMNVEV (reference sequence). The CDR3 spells CASSYGGPVRTEAFF. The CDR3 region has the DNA TGTGCCAGCAGTTATGGGGGGCCGGTTAGAACTGAAGCTTTCTTT.

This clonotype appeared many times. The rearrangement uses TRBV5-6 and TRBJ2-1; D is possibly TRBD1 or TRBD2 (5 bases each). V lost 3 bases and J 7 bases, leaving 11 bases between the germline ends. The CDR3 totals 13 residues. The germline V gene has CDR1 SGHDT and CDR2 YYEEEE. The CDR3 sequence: CASSSAWGNEQFF. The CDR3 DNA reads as TGTGCCAGCAGCTCCGCCTGGGGGAATGAGCAGTTCTTC.

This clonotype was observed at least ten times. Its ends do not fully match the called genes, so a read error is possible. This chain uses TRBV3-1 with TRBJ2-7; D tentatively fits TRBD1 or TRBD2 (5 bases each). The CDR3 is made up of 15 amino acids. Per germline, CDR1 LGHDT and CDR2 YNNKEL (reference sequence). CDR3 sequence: CASSQGKGPFYEQYF. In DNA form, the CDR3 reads TGTGCCAGCAGTCAAGGTAAGGGACCCTTCTACGAGCAGTACTTC.

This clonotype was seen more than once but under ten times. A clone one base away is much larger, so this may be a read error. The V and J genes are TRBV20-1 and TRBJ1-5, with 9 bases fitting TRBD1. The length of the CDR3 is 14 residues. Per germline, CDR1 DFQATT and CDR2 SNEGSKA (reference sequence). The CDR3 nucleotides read TGCAGTGCGAAGGACAGGGGAAGGTATCAGACCCAGCATTTT. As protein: CSAKDRGRYQTQHF.

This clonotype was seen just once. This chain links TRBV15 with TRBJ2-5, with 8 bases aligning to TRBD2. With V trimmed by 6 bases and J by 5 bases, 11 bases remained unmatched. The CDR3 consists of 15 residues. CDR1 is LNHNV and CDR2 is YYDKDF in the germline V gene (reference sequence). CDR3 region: CATRKGLAGEETQYF. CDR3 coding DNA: TGTGCCACCAGGAAAGGACTAGCCGGGGAGGAGACCCAGTACTTC. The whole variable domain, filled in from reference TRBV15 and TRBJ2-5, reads DAMVIQNPRYQVTQFGKPVTLSCSQTLNHNVMYWYQQKSSQAPKLLFHYYDKDFNNEADTPDNFQSRRPNTSFCFLDIRSPGLGDTAMYLCATRKGLAGEETQYFGPGTRLLVL.

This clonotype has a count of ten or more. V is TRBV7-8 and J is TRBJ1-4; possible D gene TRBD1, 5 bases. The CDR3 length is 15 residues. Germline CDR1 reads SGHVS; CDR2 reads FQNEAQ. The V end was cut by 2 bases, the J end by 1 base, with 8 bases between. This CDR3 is CASSLSRGTNEKLFF. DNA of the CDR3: TGTGCCAGCAGCTTATCAAGGGGAACTAATGAAAAACTGTTTTTT.

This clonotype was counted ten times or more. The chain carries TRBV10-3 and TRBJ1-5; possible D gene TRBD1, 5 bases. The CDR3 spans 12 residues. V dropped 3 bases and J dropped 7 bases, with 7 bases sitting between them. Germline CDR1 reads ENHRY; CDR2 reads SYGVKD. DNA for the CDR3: TGTGCCATCAGTGAAGGGGACCAGCCCCAGCATTTT. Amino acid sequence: CAISEGDQPQHF.

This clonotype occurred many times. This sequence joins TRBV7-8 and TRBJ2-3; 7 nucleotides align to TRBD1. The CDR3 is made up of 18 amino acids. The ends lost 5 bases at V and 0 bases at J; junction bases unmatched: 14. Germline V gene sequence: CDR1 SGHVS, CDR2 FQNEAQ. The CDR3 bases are TGTGCCAGCAGCAACAGGGACAGATATTTTGGCAGCACAGATACGCAGTATTTT. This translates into CASSNRDRYFGSTDTQYF.

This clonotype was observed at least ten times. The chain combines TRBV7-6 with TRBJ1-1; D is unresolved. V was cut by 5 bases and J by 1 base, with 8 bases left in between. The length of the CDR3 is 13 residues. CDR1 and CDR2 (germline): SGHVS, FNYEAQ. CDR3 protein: CASSRFRNTEAFF. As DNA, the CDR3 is TGTGCCAGCAGCCGGTTCAGGAACACTGAAGCTTTCTTT.

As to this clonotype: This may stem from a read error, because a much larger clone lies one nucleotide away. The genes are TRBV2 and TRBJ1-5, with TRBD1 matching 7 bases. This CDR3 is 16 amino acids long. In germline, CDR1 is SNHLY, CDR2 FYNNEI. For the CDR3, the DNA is TGTGCCAGCAGTGAAAACCTTAGGACAGGTGGTCAGACCCAGCATTTT. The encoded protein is CASSENLRTGGQTQHF.

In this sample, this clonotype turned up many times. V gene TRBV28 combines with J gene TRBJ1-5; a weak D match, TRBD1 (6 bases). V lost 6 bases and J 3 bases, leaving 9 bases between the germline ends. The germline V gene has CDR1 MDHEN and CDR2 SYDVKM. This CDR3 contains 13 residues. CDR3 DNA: TGTGCCAGCAGCAGGGGTCTCAATCAGCCCCAGCATTTT. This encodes CASSRGLNQPQHF.

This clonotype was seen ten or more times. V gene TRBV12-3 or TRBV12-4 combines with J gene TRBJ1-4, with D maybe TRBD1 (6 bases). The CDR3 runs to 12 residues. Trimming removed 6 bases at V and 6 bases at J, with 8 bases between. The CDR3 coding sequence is TGTGCCAGCAGCGGGGGGCATGAAAAACTGTTTTTT. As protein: CASSGGHEKLFF.